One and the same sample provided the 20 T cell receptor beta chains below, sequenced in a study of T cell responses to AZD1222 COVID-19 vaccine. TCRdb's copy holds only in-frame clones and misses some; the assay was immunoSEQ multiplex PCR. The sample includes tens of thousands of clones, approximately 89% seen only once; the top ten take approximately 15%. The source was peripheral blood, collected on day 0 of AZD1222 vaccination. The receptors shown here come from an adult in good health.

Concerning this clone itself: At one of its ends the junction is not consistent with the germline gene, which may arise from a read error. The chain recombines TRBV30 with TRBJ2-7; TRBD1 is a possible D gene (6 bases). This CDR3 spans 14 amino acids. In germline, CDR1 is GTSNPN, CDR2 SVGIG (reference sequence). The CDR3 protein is CAWTRGHLSSEQYF. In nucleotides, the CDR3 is TGTGCCTGGACAAGGGGACACCTCTCCTCCGAGCAGTACTTC.

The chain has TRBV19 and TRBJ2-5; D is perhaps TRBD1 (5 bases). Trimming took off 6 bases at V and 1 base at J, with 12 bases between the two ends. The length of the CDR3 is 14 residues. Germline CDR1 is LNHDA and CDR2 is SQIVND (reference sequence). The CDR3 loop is CASRQGVRQETQYF. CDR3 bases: TGTGCCAGTAGACAAGGGGTCCGCCAAGAGACCCAGTACTTC. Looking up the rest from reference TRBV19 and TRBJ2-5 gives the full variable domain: DGGITQSPKYLFRKEGQNVTLSCEQNLNHDAMYWYRQDPGQGLRLIYYSQIVNDFQKGDIAEGYSVSREKKESFPLTVTSAQKNPTAFYLCASRQGVRQETQYFGPGTRLLVL.

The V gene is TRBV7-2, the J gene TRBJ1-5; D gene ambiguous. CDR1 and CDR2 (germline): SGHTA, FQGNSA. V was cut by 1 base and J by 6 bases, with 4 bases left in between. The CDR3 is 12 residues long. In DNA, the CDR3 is TGTGCCAGCAGCTTAGTGGGTCAGCCCCAGCATTTT. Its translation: CASSLVGQPQHF.

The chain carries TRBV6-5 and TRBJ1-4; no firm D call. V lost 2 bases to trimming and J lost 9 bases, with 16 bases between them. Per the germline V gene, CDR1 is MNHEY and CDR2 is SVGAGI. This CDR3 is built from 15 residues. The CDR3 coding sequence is TGTGCCAGCAGTTACGAGGGTACTGGAATTCAAAAACTGTTTTTT. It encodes CASSYEGTGIQKLFF.

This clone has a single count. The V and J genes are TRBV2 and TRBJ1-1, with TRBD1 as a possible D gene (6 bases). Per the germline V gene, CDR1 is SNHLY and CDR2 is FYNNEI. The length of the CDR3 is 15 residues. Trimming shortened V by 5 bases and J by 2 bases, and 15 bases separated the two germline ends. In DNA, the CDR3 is TGTGCCAGCAGTCCGGGGGCAGGGGCAAACACTGAAGCTTTCTTT. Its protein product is CASSPGAGANTEAFF.

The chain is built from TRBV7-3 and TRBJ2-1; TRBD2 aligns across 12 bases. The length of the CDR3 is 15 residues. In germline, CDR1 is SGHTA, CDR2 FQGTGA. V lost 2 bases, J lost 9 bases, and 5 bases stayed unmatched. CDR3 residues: CASSLVGLAGSEQFF. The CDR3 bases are TGTGCCAGCAGCTTAGTAGGACTAGCGGGGTCTGAGCAGTTCTTC.

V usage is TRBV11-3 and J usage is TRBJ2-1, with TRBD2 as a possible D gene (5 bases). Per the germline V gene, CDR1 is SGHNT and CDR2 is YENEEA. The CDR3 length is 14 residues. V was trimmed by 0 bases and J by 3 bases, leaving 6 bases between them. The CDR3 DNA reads TGTGCCAGCAGCTTAGAAAGCGGCTACAATGAGCAGTTCTTC. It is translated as CASSLESGYNEQFF.

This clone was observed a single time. CDR3 region: CASSSDSFNRAFF. The DNA of the CDR3 is TGCGCCAGCAGCTCGGACAGCTTCAACAGGGCTTTCTTT. The gene calls are TRBV5-1 and TRBJ1-1; maybe TRBD1 (6 bases). Germline lookup yields CDR1 SGHRS and CDR2 YFSETQ. The CDR3 loop spans 13 amino acids. V lost 3 bases to trimming and J lost 11 bases, with 17 bases between them.

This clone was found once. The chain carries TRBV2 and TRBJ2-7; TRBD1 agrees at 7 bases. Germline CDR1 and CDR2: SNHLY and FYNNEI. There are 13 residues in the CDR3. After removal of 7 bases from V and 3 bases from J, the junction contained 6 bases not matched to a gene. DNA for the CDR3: TGTGCCAGCACCCCGGGGACAGACTACGAGCAGTACTTC. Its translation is CASTPGTDYEQYF.

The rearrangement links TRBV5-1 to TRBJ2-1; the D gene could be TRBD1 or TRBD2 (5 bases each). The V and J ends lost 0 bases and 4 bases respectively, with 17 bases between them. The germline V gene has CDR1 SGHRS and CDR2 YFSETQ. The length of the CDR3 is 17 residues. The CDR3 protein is CASSLGFRQRRYNEQFF. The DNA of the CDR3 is TGCGCCAGCAGCTTGGGCTTCAGACAGCGGAGATACAATGAGCAGTTCTTC.

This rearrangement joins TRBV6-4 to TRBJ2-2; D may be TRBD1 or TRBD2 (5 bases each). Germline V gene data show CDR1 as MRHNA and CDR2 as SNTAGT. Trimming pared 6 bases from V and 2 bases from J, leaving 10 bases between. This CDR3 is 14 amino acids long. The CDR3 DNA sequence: TGTGCCAGCAGGGGGGTCCTTAACACCGGGGAGCTGTTTTTT. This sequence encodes CASRGVLNTGELFF.

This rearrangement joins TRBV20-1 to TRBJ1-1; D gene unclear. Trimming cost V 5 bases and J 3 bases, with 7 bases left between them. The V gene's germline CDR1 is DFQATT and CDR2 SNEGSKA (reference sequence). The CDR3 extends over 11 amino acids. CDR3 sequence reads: CSADGDTEAFF. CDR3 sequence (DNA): TGCAGTGCTGACGGAGACACTGAAGCTTTCTTT.

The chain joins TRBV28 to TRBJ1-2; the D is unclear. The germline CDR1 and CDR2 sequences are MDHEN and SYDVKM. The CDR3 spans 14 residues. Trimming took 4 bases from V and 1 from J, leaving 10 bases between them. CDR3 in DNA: TGTGCCAGCAGTTCCCGAGGTCTTAACTATGGCTACACCTTC. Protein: CASSSRGLNYGYTF.

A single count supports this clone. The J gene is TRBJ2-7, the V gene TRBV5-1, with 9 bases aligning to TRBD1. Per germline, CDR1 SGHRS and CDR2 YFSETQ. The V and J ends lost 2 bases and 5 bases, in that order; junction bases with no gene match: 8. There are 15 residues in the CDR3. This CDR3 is CASSLSTGGSDEQYF. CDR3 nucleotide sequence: TGCGCCAGCAGCTTATCAACAGGGGGCAGCGACGAGCAGTACTTC.

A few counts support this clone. The CDR3 spells CASSLERKPYGYTF. The CDR3 region has the DNA TGTGCCAGCAGCTTGGAAAGAAAGCCGTATGGCTACACCTTC. The chain uses TRBV11-2 and TRBJ1-2; D call uncertain. This CDR3 is 14 amino acids long. Per germline, CDR1 SGHAT and CDR2 FQNNGV. Trimming removed 3 bases from V and 5 bases from J, with 13 bases in between. Supplemented by reference TRBV11-2 and TRBJ1-2, the full variable domain reads EAGVAQSPRYKIIEKRQSVAFWCNPISGHATLYWYQQILGQGPKLLIQFQNNGVVDDSQLPKDRFSAERLKGVDSTLKIQPAKLEDSAVYLCASSLERKPYGYTFGSGTRLTVV.

CDR3 DNA: TGTGCCAGTAGCCCGGACAGGGCGACAGATACGCAGTATTTT. It translates to CASSPDRATDTQYF. J is TRBJ2-3 and V is TRBV19; 8 nucleotides align to TRBD1. The CDR3 spans 14 residues. Germline assignment: CDR1 LNHDA and CDR2 SQIVND (reference sequence). The J segment lost 3 bases and the V segment lost 6 bases, leaving 5 bases of the junction unmatched.

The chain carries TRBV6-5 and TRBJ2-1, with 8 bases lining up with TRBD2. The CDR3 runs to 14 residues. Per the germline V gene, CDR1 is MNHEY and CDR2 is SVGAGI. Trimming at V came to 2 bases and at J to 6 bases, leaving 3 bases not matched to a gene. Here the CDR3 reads CASSYPGTSNEQFF. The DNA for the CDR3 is TGTGCCAGCAGTTACCCGGGGACTAGCAATGAGCAGTTCTTC.

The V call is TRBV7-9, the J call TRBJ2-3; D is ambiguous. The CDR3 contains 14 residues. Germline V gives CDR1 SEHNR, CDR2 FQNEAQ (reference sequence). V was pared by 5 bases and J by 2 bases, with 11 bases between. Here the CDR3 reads CASSHTGNTDTQYF. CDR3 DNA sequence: TGTGCCAGCAGCCATACCGGTAACACAGATACGCAGTATTTT.

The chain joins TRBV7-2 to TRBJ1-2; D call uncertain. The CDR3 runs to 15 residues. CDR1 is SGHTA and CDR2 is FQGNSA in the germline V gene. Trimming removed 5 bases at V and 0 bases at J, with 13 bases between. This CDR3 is CASSPPGSTNYGYTF. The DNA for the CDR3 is TGTGCCAGCAGCCCGCCCGGGTCAACTAACTATGGCTACACCTTC.

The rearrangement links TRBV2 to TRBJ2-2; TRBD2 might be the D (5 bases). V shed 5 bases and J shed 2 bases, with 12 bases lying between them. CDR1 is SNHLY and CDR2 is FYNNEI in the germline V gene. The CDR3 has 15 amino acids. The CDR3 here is CASSSAGPNTGELFF. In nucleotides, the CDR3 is TGTGCCAGCAGTTCTGCGGGCCCTAACACCGGGGAGCTGTTTTTT.